Below are 18 T cell receptor beta chains sequenced from a single sample in a study of blood T cell repertoires in COVID-19. Assay used: immunoSEQ multiplex PCR; TCRdb lists only in-frame clones, some missing. The table shows some 350,000 clones, with about 88% occurring only once. Input material: peripheral blood. The receptor set was obtained from a human donor in a cohort sampled during active COVID-19.

The chain is built from TRBV2 and TRBJ1-6; no definite D call. Germline assignment: CDR1 SNHLY and CDR2 FYNNEI. The CDR3 sequence is 13 residues long. Trimming took off 6 bases at V and 7 bases at J, with 10 bases between the two ends. CDR3 residues: CASSPLINSPLHF. In nucleotides, the CDR3 is TGTGCCAGCAGCCCACTGATAAATTCACCCCTCCACTTT.

This sequence joins TRBV7-9 and TRBJ1-1; the D gene is possibly TRBD1 (6 bases). The germline V and J ends were trimmed by 1 base and 10 bases, with 13 bases remaining between them. The germline gives CDR1 SEHNR, CDR2 FQNEAQ (reference sequence). CDR3 size: 13 residues. CDR3 region: CASSLGTEGGAFF. CDR3 in DNA: TGTGCCAGCAGCTTAGGGACGGAAGGGGGAGCTTTCTTT.

The chain joins TRBV27 to TRBJ1-5, with a possible D match to TRBD1 (6 bases). V was cut by 3 bases and J by 1 base, with 7 bases left in between. Germline V gene lookup returns CDR1 MNHEY and CDR2 SMNVEV (reference sequence). The CDR3 sequence is 14 residues long. The CDR3 spells CASSFQGSNQPQHF. CDR3 bases: TGTGCCAGCAGTTTCCAGGGGAGCAATCAGCCCCAGCATTTT.

The gene calls are TRBV10-3 and TRBJ1-2; D possibly corresponds to TRBD1 (5 bases). Trimming left V 2 bases short and J 2 bases short, with 9 bases between. CDR3 length: 14 residues. The germline CDR1 and CDR2 sequences are ENHRY and SYGVKD. The chain's CDR3 is CAISEGAANYGYTF. The CDR3 DNA sequence: TGTGCCATCAGTGAGGGGGCTGCCAACTATGGCTACACCTTC.

The chain couples TRBV5-5 to TRBJ1-1; the D gene is possibly TRBD1 (6 bases). This CDR3 is 15 amino acids long. V lost 2 bases, J lost 1 base, and 12 bases lay in between. CDR1 and CDR2 (germline): SGHKS, YYEKEE (reference sequence). The chain's CDR3 is CASSFNGQPNTEAFF. CDR3 nucleotides: TGTGCCAGCAGCTTTAATGGACAGCCGAACACTGAAGCTTTCTTT. The full variable domain, with the rest looked up from reference TRBV5-5 and TRBJ1-1, is DAGVTQSPTHLIKTRGQQVTLRCSPISGHKSVSWYQQVLGQGPQFIFQYYEKEERGRGNFPDRFSARQFPNYSSELNVNALLLGDSALYLCASSFNGQPNTEAFFGQGTRLTVV.

V and J are TRBV29-1 and TRBJ2-1, with TRBD1 matching 12 bases. CDR1 SQVTM and CDR2 ANQGSEA come from the germline V gene. This CDR3 spans 14 amino acids. The trim removed 2 bases at V and 6 bases at J, leaving 2 bases unmatched. The CDR3 reads CSVERDRGPNEQFF. Here the CDR3 DNA reads TGCAGCGTTGAAAGGGACAGGGGGCCCAATGAGCAGTTCTTC.

This chain links TRBV10-3 with TRBJ2-2; TRBD1 matches at 9 bases. The junction had 3 bases not matched to a gene; V was cut back by 1 base and J by 6 bases. CDR3 length: 15 amino acids. Germline V gene lookup returns CDR1 ENHRY and CDR2 SYGVKD. The CDR3 is CAISEFGQGSGELFF. CDR3 nucleotide sequence: TGTGCCATCAGTGAGTTTGGACAGGGGTCCGGGGAGCTGTTTTTT.

The gene calls are TRBV5-4 and TRBJ1-3, with D uncertain. The germline gives CDR1 SGHNT, CDR2 YYREEE (reference sequence). The V gene lost 0 bases and the J gene lost 0 bases, with 7 bases spanning the gap. The CDR3 consists of 15 residues. CDR3 DNA sequence: TGTGCCAGCAGCTTGGACGCCAGCTCTGGAAACACCATATATTTT. Translating gives CASSLDASSGNTIYF.

Note on this clone: At the DNA level, this CDR3 is encoded by other sequences in the same sample as well. The rearrangement uses TRBV6-5 and TRBJ1-5; D not resolved. The CDR3 loop spans 13 amino acids. V was trimmed by 6 bases and J by 1 base, leaving 7 bases between them. The germline CDR1 and CDR2 sequences are MNHEY and SVGAGI. The CDR3 nucleotides read TGTGCCAGCAGCAGAGGGAGCAATCAGCCCCAGCATTTT. Its translation: CASSRGSNQPQHF.

This chain joins TRBV7-9 and TRBJ2-5, with D unclear. V lost 0 bases to trimming and J lost 1 base, with 12 bases between them. In germline, CDR1 is SEHNR, CDR2 FQNEAQ (reference sequence). This CDR3 region has 16 residues. The CDR3 protein is CASSLASSQVQETQYF. In nucleotides, the CDR3 is TGTGCCAGCAGCTTAGCGAGCAGTCAGGTCCAAGAGACCCAGTACTTC.

The J gene is TRBJ1-4, the V gene TRBV5-5; D is possibly TRBD1 (5 bases). The CDR3 consists of 15 residues. Germline V gene lookup returns CDR1 SGHKS and CDR2 YYEKEE (reference sequence). Trimming removed 5 bases from V and 5 bases from J, with 16 bases in between. The CDR3 spells CASRPGSDGNEKLFF. Written as DNA, the CDR3 is TGTGCCAGCAGACCAGGGTCGGACGGCAATGAAAAACTGTTTTTT. Full variable domain (rest looked up from reference TRBV5-5 and TRBJ1-4): DAGVTQSPTHLIKTRGQQVTLRCSPISGHKSVSWYQQVLGQGPQFIFQYYEKEERGRGNFPDRFSARQFPNYSSELNVNALLLGDSALYLCASRPGSDGNEKLFFGSGTQLSVL.

The chain links TRBV5-4 to TRBJ2-3; TRBD2 aligns across 10 bases. The CDR3 length is 18 residues. V gave up 0 bases and J gave up 2 bases; unmatched junction bases: 9. Germline assignment: CDR1 SGHNT and CDR2 YYREEE (reference sequence). The CDR3 DNA reads as TGTGCCAGCAGCTTGGGAGCGGGGGGGAGGGAGTCCACAGATACGCAGTATTTT. It codes for CASSLGAGGRESTDTQYF.

The chain joins TRBV10-3 to TRBJ2-7, with D possibly TRBD1 on 6 matching bases. V dropped 6 bases and J dropped 7 bases, with 16 bases sitting between them. CDR3 length equals 13 residues. Germline V lookup: CDR1 ENHRY, CDR2 SYGVKD. Here the CDR3 DNA reads TGTGCCATCAGCTATACACAGGGATTGGAGCAGTACTTC. This sequence encodes CAISYTQGLEQYF.

The rearrangement joins TRBV30 to TRBJ2-3; D not resolved. The V gene lost 8 bases and the J gene lost 3 bases, with 15 bases spanning the gap. The CDR3 sequence is 13 residues long. In germline, CDR1 is GTSNPN, CDR2 SVGIG (reference sequence). Written as DNA, the CDR3 is TGTGCCAGGGCGGCTAGTGGTACAGATACGCAGTATTTT. Protein sequence: CARAASGTDTQYF.

The CDR3 coding sequence is TGTGCCAGCAGCTTCAAAGCCCCGGGGGAGACCCAGTACTTC. Amino acids: CASSFKAPGETQYF. The chain recombines TRBV7-9 with TRBJ2-5; possibly TRBD2 for D (5 bases). The CDR3 contains 14 residues. Germline loops: CDR1 SEHNR, CDR2 FQNEAQ (reference sequence). Trimming took 3 bases from V and 5 from J, leaving 13 bases between them.

The chain recombines TRBV27 with TRBJ1-1; a possible D gene is TRBD1 (6 bases). CDR3 size: 14 residues. V was cut by 6 bases and J by 3 bases, with 14 bases left in between. Germline V gene lookup returns CDR1 MNHEY and CDR2 SMNVEV (reference sequence). The CDR3 region has the DNA TGTGCCAGCAGCCGCGGGGGCGCGGACACTGAAGCTTTCTTT. Protein: CASSRGGADTEAFF.

This chain connects TRBV15 to TRBJ2-3, with 13 bases fitting TRBD2. Germline lookup yields CDR1 LNHNV and CDR2 YYDKDF (reference sequence). The J segment lost 1 base and the V segment lost 5 bases, leaving 9 bases of the junction unmatched. The CDR3 is 18 residues long. CDR3 coding DNA: TGTGCCACCAGCTCCCTTTCCGGACTAGCGGGGGGCACAGATACGCAGTATTTT. This gives the protein CATSSLSGLAGGTDTQYF.

V and J are TRBV12-1 and TRBJ2-7; the table assigns TRBD2, which was not confirmed against the DNA. TRBV12-1 is a recognized pseudogene. The CDR3 length is 15 residues. CDR3 nucleotides: TGTGCCAGCAGCCCCTTGTGGGAGACGTCCTACGAGCAGTACTTC. It codes for CASSPLWETSYEQYF.